This entry lists 32 T cell receptor beta chains sequenced from one sample in a study of regulatory T cells in long-lasting Graves disease. The time point denotes: persistent/refractory GD, antithyroid drugs over 5 years with positive TRAb. PBMC-extracted RNA yielded the TCR library. For TCR beta, libraries came from iRepertoire HTBI primers and Arm-PCR of CDR3 regions. TCRdb re-analysed the multiplex PCR reads in MiXCR, keeping a single row per CDR3 protein. Of fewer than 400,000 distinct CDR3 sequences in the sample, around 21% were seen once. This specimen was peripheral blood mononuclear cells (PBMCs), taken when the disease was refractory, from a patient treated with antithyroid drugs. The receptors derive from a female donor with Graves disease.

The J gene is TRBJ1-6, the V gene TRBV4-3; D not certain. The germline V gene encodes CDR1 LGHNA and CDR2 YSLEER. Trimming removed 6 bases at V and 13 bases at J, with 16 bases between. The CDR3 runs to 13 residues. The CDR3 DNA is TGCGCCAGCAGGACGGGCCCCGGGGATCCCCTCCACTTT. This codes for CASRTGPGDPLHF.

The genes are TRBV6-2 or TRBV6-3 and TRBJ2-3, with 8 bases matching TRBD2. This CDR3 comprises 16 residues. CDR1 is MNHEY and CDR2 is SVGEGT in the germline V gene. V lost 5 bases to trimming and J lost 4 bases; unmatched junction nucleotides: 11. As DNA, the CDR3 is TGTGCCAGCAGTGAAAGGGTCGGGAGGGGATCAGATACGCAGTATTTT. Its translation: CASSERVGRGSDTQYF.

The chain recombines TRBV9 with TRBJ1-2; 7 bases line up with TRBD1. With V trimmed by 4 bases and J by 5 bases, 11 bases remained unmatched. Germline V lookup: CDR1 SGDLS, CDR2 YYNGEE. CDR3 length: 15 residues. The CDR3 bases are TGTGCCAGCAGCCTCCGGACAGGATCGGGTTATGGCTACACCTTC. Its protein is CASSLRTGSGYGYTF.

In its sample, this clonotype was seen many times. The chain links TRBV6-1 to TRBJ2-7; 11 nucleotides agree with TRBD2. CDR3 length: 16 amino acids. CDR1 is MNHNS, CDR2 SASEGT, per germline. With V trimmed by 8 bases and J by 4 bases, 13 bases remained unmatched. CDR3 protein: CASGRRAGLADYEQYF. CDR3 sequence (DNA): TGTGCCAGCGGGCGCCGCGCGGGACTAGCGGATTACGAGCAGTACTTC.

This clonotype was detected ten times or more. V gene TRBV24-1 combines with J gene TRBJ1-2; D gene uncertain. V shed 4 bases and J shed 1 base, with 6 bases lying between them. CDR3 size: 13 residues. Germline-derived CDR1 and CDR2 are KGHDR and SFDVKD. The CDR3 here is CATSDTSNYGYTF. The CDR3 coding sequence is TGTGCCACCAGTGACACAAGTAACTATGGCTACACCTTC.

The chain carries TRBV11-2 and TRBJ1-1; D may be TRBD1 (6 bases). The CDR3 has 18 residues. Germline V lookup: CDR1 SGHAT, CDR2 FQNNGV. V was cut by 3 bases and J by 0 bases, with 20 bases left in between. DNA for the CDR3: TGTGCCAGCAGCTTTAACCCCGGGACAACCAACATGAACACTGAAGCTTTCTTT. Protein: CASSFNPGTTNMNTEAFF. The whole variable domain, remainder taken from reference TRBV11-2 and TRBJ1-1, is EAGVAQSPRYKIIEKRQSVAFWCNPISGHATLYWYQQILGQGPKLLIQFQNNGVVDDSQLPKDRFSAERLKGVDSTLKIQPAKLEDSAVYLCASSFNPGTTNMNTEAFFGQGTRLTVV.

The chain couples TRBV28 to TRBJ1-2; 11 bases fit TRBD1. V shed 6 bases, J shed 6 bases, and the junction held 9 bases outside the gene matches. Germline values: CDR1 MDHEN, CDR2 SYDVKM. The length of the CDR3 is 15 residues. The CDR3 loop is CASSGLGTGGDGYTF. The CDR3 nucleotides read TGTGCCAGCAGCGGACTCGGGACAGGGGGTGATGGCTACACCTTC.

V and J are TRBV28 and TRBJ1-1; D is unclear. This CDR3 spans 12 amino acids. Germline V CDR1 and CDR2: MDHEN, SYDVKM. Between the trimmed V and J ends, which lost 7 bases and 0 bases, there was a span of 6 bases. The CDR3 region has the DNA TGTGCCAGCATCACATTGAACACTGAAGCTTTCTTT. Encoded protein: CASITLNTEAFF.

This clonotype was seen many times. The CDR3 bases are TGTGCCAGCAGTGACGGGGGCAATCAGCCCCAGCATTTT. Protein: CASSDGGNQPQHF. J is TRBJ1-5 and V is TRBV2; D is ambiguous. The V and J ends lost 3 bases and 2 bases respectively, with 5 bases between them. There are 13 residues in the CDR3. Germline V gene lookup returns CDR1 SNHLY and CDR2 FYNNEI.

The chain recombines TRBV27 with TRBJ1-2; unclear D gene. Germline V CDR1 and CDR2: MNHEY, SMNVEV (reference sequence). Trimming shortened V by 4 bases and J by 0 bases, and 9 bases separated the two germline ends. This CDR3 region has 14 residues. Here the CDR3 DNA reads TGTGCCAGCAGTTCGGTCGGATCTAACTATGGCTACACCTTC. Translating it yields CASSSVGSNYGYTF.

Of note for this clonotype: One junction end disagrees with the germline gene, perhaps due to a read error. The chain joins TRBV7-7 to TRBJ2-2, with unresolved D. Germline assignment: CDR1 SSHAT and CDR2 FNYEAQ (reference sequence). The CDR3 is 15 amino acids. The CDR3 nucleotides are TGTGCTAGCAGCCCCACAGCCCCATGGACCGGGGAGCTGTTTTTT. Encoded protein: CASSPTAPWTGELFF.

This clonotype was recorded at least ten times. The chain uses TRBV28 and TRBJ2-7; TRBD1 aligns across 7 bases. Germline V gives CDR1 MDHEN, CDR2 SYDVKM. This CDR3 spans 14 amino acids. V lost 5 bases and J lost 3; bases outside the gene matches: 7. The CDR3 loop reads CASSSPGQFYEQYF. Written as DNA, the CDR3 is TGTGCCAGCAGTAGTCCGGGACAGTTCTACGAGCAGTACTTC. The variable domain in full, with the rest retrieved from reference TRBV28 and TRBJ2-7, is DVKVTQSSRYLVKRTGEKVFLECVQDMDHENMFWYRQDPGLGLRLIYFSYDVKMKEKGDIPEGYSVSREKKERFSLILESASTNQTSMYLCASSSPGQFYEQYFGPGTRLTVT.

This clonotype appeared a few times. The genes are TRBV12-3 or TRBV12-4 and TRBJ2-7; D is undetermined. V lost 5 bases and J lost 0, with 11 bases in between. The CDR3 covers 14 residues. CDR3 residues: CASSRNPTSYEQYF. Written as DNA, the CDR3 is TGTGCCAGCAGTCGGAACCCAACCTCCTACGAGCAGTACTTC.

The chain has TRBV29-1 and TRBJ2-3; D is undetermined. CDR1 and CDR2 (germline): SQVTM, ANQGSEA. The CDR3 loop spans 13 amino acids. Trimming cost V 4 bases and J 0 bases, with 8 bases left between them. The CDR3 nucleotides are TGCAGCGTTGCCGGTCCCAGCACAGATACGCAGTATTTT. This encodes CSVAGPSTDTQYF.

The sample holds many counts of this clonotype. This chain joins TRBV15 and TRBJ2-7, with D uncertain. CDR3 size: 12 residues. Germline CDR1 and CDR2: LNHNV and YYDKDF (reference sequence). The V end was cut by 1 base, the J end by 6 bases, with 7 bases between. The CDR3 DNA reads as TGTGCCACCAGCAGAGGCCTCGCCGAGCAGTACTTC. Its translation is CATSRGLAEQYF.

J is TRBJ1-1 and V is TRBV4-1, with D tentatively TRBD1 (6 bases). V was trimmed by 0 bases and J by 1 base, leaving 15 bases between them. The CDR3 has 17 residues. CDR1 is MGHRA, CDR2 YSYEKL, per germline. Here the CDR3 DNA reads TGCGCCAGCAGCCAAGAATGGTCAGGGGCTAGGAACACTGAAGCTTTCTTT. Translation: CASSQEWSGARNTEAFF.

This clonotype was seen many times. V gene TRBV20-1 combines with J gene TRBJ2-5, with TRBD2 matching 9 bases. CDR1 is DFQATT and CDR2 is SNEGSKA in the germline V gene (reference sequence). This CDR3 has 15 amino acids. V lost 5 bases and J lost 4; bases outside the gene matches: 11. CDR3 sequence reads: CSASPLAGKRETQYF. For the CDR3, the DNA is TGCAGTGCTTCCCCCCTAGCGGGAAAGAGAGAGACCCAGTACTTC.

This clonotype was counted many times. This chain joins TRBV7-2 and TRBJ1-1, with TRBD1 matching over 9 bases. Per germline, CDR1 SGHTA and CDR2 FQGNSA. The CDR3 loop spans 16 amino acids. The junction had 11 bases not matched to a gene; V was cut back by 5 bases and J by 4 bases. The CDR3 DNA sequence: TGTGCCAGCAGCACCACAGGGGGCCTAGCAGGCACTGAAGCTTTCTTT. It is translated as CASSTTGGLAGTEAFF.

In the case of this clonotype: This likely reflects a read error, since a far larger clone is one base away. This chain connects TRBV11-2 to TRBJ2-5; no firm D call. The CDR3 has 14 amino acids. V was shortened by 6 bases and J by 5 bases, with 16 bases between the two germline ends. The V gene's germline CDR1 is SGHAT and CDR2 FQNNGV. CDR3: CASSLFPVEETQYF. CDR3 sequence (DNA): TGTGCCAGCAGTTTATTTCCAGTTGAGGAGACCCAGTACTTC.

This clonotype was counted ten times or more. The rearrangement links TRBV20-1 to TRBJ2-7, with a tentative D call TRBD2 (6 bases). The CDR3 has 13 amino acids. Trimming pared 3 bases from V and 3 bases from J, leaving 12 bases between. Per the germline V gene, CDR1 is DFQATT and CDR2 is SNEGSKA (reference sequence). DNA for the CDR3: TGCAGTGCTAGTAGGCCGGGGGTCTACGAGCAGTACTTC. Translation: CSASRPGVYEQYF.

As for this clonotype: This may come from a read error, since a much larger clone is one base off. V gene TRBV12-3 or TRBV12-4 combines with J gene TRBJ2-7, with D hard to call. There are 13 residues in the CDR3. In DNA, the CDR3 is TGTGCCAGCGGTTTAAACCGAGTGGGTGAGCAGTACTTC. Translating it yields CASGLNRVGEQYF.

This clonotype came up many times. The chain links TRBV3-1 to TRBJ1-2, with D possibly matching TRBD1 (6 bases). This CDR3 is built from 14 residues. Germline V gives CDR1 LGHDT, CDR2 YNNKEL (reference sequence). The V end was cut by 1 base, the J end by 7 bases, with 13 bases between. CDR3 DNA: TGTGCCAGCAGCCAAGCTCGGCAGGGGTTTGGCTACACCTTC. This sequence encodes CASSQARQGFGYTF.

This clonotype was seen ten or more times. The rearrangement uses TRBV12-3 or TRBV12-4 and TRBJ1-1; 7 nucleotides align to TRBD1. This CDR3 has 17 amino acids. Losses at the gene ends were 6 bases for V and 3 bases for J; bases not matched to a gene: 16. The CDR3 DNA follows: TGTGCCAGCAGGTCTAGGGGGCTAAAGGAGGAGGACACTGAAGCTTTCTTT. This encodes CASRSRGLKEEDTEAFF.

This clonotype was recorded many times. This chain uses TRBV11-2 with TRBJ2-7; D gene unclear. Trimming stripped 8 bases from V and 2 bases from J, with 10 bases between. Germline values: CDR1 SGHAT, CDR2 FQNNGV. The CDR3 loop spans 12 amino acids. CDR3 DNA: TGTGCCAGCTGCGACGATACCTACGAGCAGTACTTC. It yields the protein CASCDDTYEQYF.

In its sample, this clonotype was seen a few times. This chain joins TRBV6-1 and TRBJ2-5; 11 bases are shared with TRBD2. Losses at the gene ends were 5 bases for V and 5 bases for J; bases not matched to a gene: 4. Germline V CDR1 and CDR2: MNHNS, SASEGT. There are 14 residues in the CDR3. The CDR3 nucleotides read TGTGCCAGCAGTCCGACTAGCGGGGTGGAGACCCAGTACTTC. This gives the protein CASSPTSGVETQYF.

This clonotype was observed many times. The rearrangement uses TRBV12-3 or TRBV12-4 and TRBJ1-2; no definite D call. The CDR3 length is 13 residues. Trimming stripped 3 bases from V and 3 bases from J, with 8 bases between. The CDR3 region is CASSFGIDYGYTF. The DNA of the CDR3 is TGTGCCAGCAGTTTCGGCATAGACTATGGCTACACCTTC.

This clonotype showed up many times. This chain connects TRBV11-2 to TRBJ2-7, with 7 bases lining up with TRBD2. The CDR3 runs 15 residues. Germline V gives CDR1 SGHAT, CDR2 FQNNGV. The V gene end was trimmed by 5 bases and the J gene end by 5 bases; junction bases not matched to a gene: 12. DNA of the CDR3: TGTGCCAGCAGCCAGGGTTGGGAGGGCGAAGACGAGCAGTACTTC. It yields the protein CASSQGWEGEDEQYF.

This clonotype was detected many times. The chain links TRBV20-1 to TRBJ2-5, with D uncertain. Trimming stripped 5 bases from V and 5 bases from J, with 18 bases between. This CDR3 contains 14 residues. CDR1 and CDR2 (germline): DFQATT, SNEGSKA (reference sequence). CDR3 sequence (DNA): TGCAGTGCTTTCACCGCGAGGTTCGGGGAGACCCAGTACTTC. As protein: CSAFTARFGETQYF.

With regard to this clonotype: A much bigger clone sits one base away, suggesting this may be a read error. V gene TRBV6-1 combines with J gene TRBJ2-2, with TRBD2 as a possible D gene (6 bases). Trimming removed 6 bases from V and 7 bases from J, with 12 bases in between. CDR3 length: 13 residues. The germline gives CDR1 MNHNS, CDR2 SASEGT. The CDR3 reads CASSLRGIGELFF. CDR3 sequence (DNA): TGTGCCAGCAGCCTACGGGGGATCGGGGAGCTGTTTTTT.

This clonotype has just a few counts. V and J are TRBV3-1 and TRBJ1-2; 7 bases line up with TRBD1. Germline V gene data show CDR1 as LGHDT and CDR2 as YNNKEL (reference sequence). This CDR3 is 13 amino acids long. After removal of 2 bases from V and 7 bases from J, the junction contained 4 bases not matched to a gene. CDR3 nucleotides: TGTGCCAGCAGCCAACCAGGGGGGTCTGGCTACACCTTC. It yields the protein CASSQPGGSGYTF.

V gene TRBV2 combines with J gene TRBJ1-1, with 11 bases that match TRBD1. This CDR3 comprises 16 residues. CDR1 is SNHLY, CDR2 FYNNEI, per germline. The ends lost 6 bases at V and 5 bases at J; junction bases unmatched: 11. CDR3: CASSSGQGVRGTEAFF. CDR3 coding DNA: TGTGCCAGCAGCTCGGGACAGGGGGTCCGGGGAACTGAAGCTTTCTTT.

The chain combines TRBV4-1 with TRBJ1-4; D is possibly TRBD1 (6 bases). Germline CDR1 reads MGHRA; CDR2 reads YSYEKL. The CDR3 contains 16 residues. V lost 6 bases to trimming and J lost 6 bases, with 20 bases between them. The CDR3 loop is CASSLRQAGGDEKLFF. CDR3 bases: TGCGCCAGCAGTCTAAGACAGGCGGGCGGTGATGAAAAACTGTTTTTT.